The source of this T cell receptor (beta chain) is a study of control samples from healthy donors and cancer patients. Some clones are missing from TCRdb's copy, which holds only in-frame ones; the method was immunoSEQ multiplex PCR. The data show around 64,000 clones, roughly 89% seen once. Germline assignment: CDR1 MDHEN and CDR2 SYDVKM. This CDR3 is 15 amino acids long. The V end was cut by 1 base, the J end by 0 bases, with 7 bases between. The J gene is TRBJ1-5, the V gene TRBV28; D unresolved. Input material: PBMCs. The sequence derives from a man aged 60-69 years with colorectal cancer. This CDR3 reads CASSLLAGSNQPQHF. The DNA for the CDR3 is TGTGCCAGCAGTTTATTGGCGGGTAGCAATCAGCCCCAGCATTTT. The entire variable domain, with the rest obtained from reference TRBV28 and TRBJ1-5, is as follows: DVKVTQSSRYLVKRTGEKVFLECVQDMDHENMFWYRQDPGLGLRLIYFSYDVKMKEKGDIPEGYSVSREKKERFSLILESASTNQTSMYLCASSLLAGSNQPQHFGDGTRLSIL.